This passage covers 13 T cell receptor beta chains from one sample sequenced in a study of blood T cell repertoires in COVID-19. The data were produced by immunoSEQ multiplex PCR, yet TCRdb's version contains in-frame clones alone and is incomplete. The data contain 250,000 to 400,000 clones, 89% of them singletons. The specimen was PBMCs or T cells enriched from blood (not recorded which). These receptors were collected from a man in his 60s who had recovered from COVID-19.

The V gene is TRBV7-9, the J gene TRBJ2-3; 9 bases map to TRBD2. The ends lost 10 bases at V and 3 bases at J; junction bases unmatched: 8. This CDR3 spans 14 amino acids. The germline CDR1 and CDR2 sequences are SEHNR and FQNEAQ (reference sequence). For the CDR3, the DNA is TGTGCCACCGCGGGGGGGTCGAATACAGATACGCAGTATTTT. Protein sequence: CATAGGSNTDTQYF.

The chain joins TRBV5-5 to TRBJ1-1, with no clear D. This CDR3 has 14 residues. Looked up from germline, CDR1 is SGHKS and CDR2 is YYEKEE (reference sequence). Trimming cost V 4 bases and J 1 base, with 11 bases left between them. CDR3 coding DNA: TGTGCCAGCAGCGAGAGGGTCCCGAACACTGAAGCTTTCTTT. This translates into CASSERVPNTEAFF.

The chain combines TRBV5-1 with TRBJ2-7; D is perhaps TRBD1 (5 bases). Looked up from germline, CDR1 is SGHRS and CDR2 is YFSETQ. The CDR3 contains 13 residues. V lost 4 bases to trimming and J lost 2 bases, with 10 bases between them. CDR3 protein: CASSREGAYEQYF. The CDR3 nucleotides read TGCGCCAGCAGCCGAGAAGGGGCCTACGAGCAGTACTTC.

This chain uses TRBV11-3 with TRBJ2-7, with 10 bases lining up with TRBD1. The J segment lost 2 bases and the V segment lost 5 bases, leaving 6 bases of the junction unmatched. The CDR3 sequence is 15 residues long. The germline V gene encodes CDR1 SGHNT and CDR2 YENEEA. CDR3 amino acids: CASSPTGTGAYEQYF. Written as DNA, the CDR3 is TGTGCCAGCAGCCCAACCGGGACAGGGGCCTACGAGCAGTACTTC.

This clone was counted once. The gene calls are TRBV30 and TRBJ1-6; perhaps TRBD1 as D (6 bases). From germline, CDR1 is GTSNPN and CDR2 SVGIG (reference sequence). The CDR3 consists of 15 residues. V shed 4 bases and J shed 4 bases, with 14 bases lying between them. The CDR3 sequence is CAWKVGGGYNSPLHF. The CDR3 DNA is TGTGCCTGGAAGGTGGGAGGGGGGTATAATTCACCCCTCCACTTT.

V gene TRBV9 combines with J gene TRBJ2-5; D gene ambiguous. The V end was cut by 0 bases, the J end by 1 base, with 13 bases between. Germline V gives CDR1 SGDLS, CDR2 YYNGEE. This CDR3 has 16 amino acids. The CDR3 nucleotides are TGTGCCAGCAGCGTAGAGCCGACGGCGGCCCAAGAGACCCAGTACTTC. This sequence encodes CASSVEPTAAQETQYF.

J is TRBJ1-1 and V is TRBV2; the match to TRBD1 covers 7 bases. V trimming: 2 bases; J trimming: 3 bases; junction bases outside the gene matches: 3. This CDR3 has 14 residues. CDR1 SNHLY and CDR2 FYNNEI come from the germline V gene. CDR3 nucleotides: TGTGCCAGCAGTGAAAACAGGGGTGACACTGAAGCTTTCTTT. Translating gives CASSENRGDTEAFF.

The V gene is TRBV7-9, the J gene TRBJ2-7; 9 nucleotides agree with TRBD2. This CDR3 comprises 14 residues. The germline gives CDR1 SEHNR, CDR2 FQNEAQ (reference sequence). V dropped 4 bases and J dropped 2; count of bases not matched to a gene: 3. As DNA, the CDR3 is TGTGCCAGCAGCTCGGGACTAGCAACCTACGAGCAGTACTTC. Residues: CASSSGLATYEQYF.

V usage is TRBV11-2 and J usage is TRBJ1-2; 10 bases agree with TRBD1. CDR1 SGHAT and CDR2 FQNNGV come from the germline V gene. V was pared by 0 bases and J by 3 bases, with 10 bases of the junction left unmatched. The CDR3 contains 18 residues. CDR3 loop: CASSLDLRGQGFYYGYTF. CDR3 sequence (DNA): TGTGCCAGCAGCTTAGATCTTCGGGGACAGGGGTTTTACTATGGCTACACCTTC.

The chain is built from TRBV2 and TRBJ2-1; 16 positions match TRBD2. V gave up 5 bases and J gave up 6 bases; unmatched junction bases: 10. The CDR3 has 18 residues. Germline CDR1 is SNHLY and CDR2 is FYNNEI. The CDR3 here is CASSSGTSGRAIGNEQFF. Written as DNA, the CDR3 is TGTGCCAGCAGTTCCGGGACTAGCGGGAGGGCCATCGGCAATGAGCAGTTCTTC. The full variable domain, rest sourced from reference TRBV2 and TRBJ2-1, is EPEVTQTPSHQVTQMGQEVILRCVPISNHLYFYWYRQILGQKVEFLVSFYNNEISEKSEIFDDQFSVERPDGSNFTLKIRSTKLEDSAMYFCASSSGTSGRAIGNEQFFGPGTRLTVL.

This clone was recorded a few times. The chain is built from TRBV27 and TRBJ2-1, with D unclear. Germline loops: CDR1 MNHEY, CDR2 SMNVEV (reference sequence). This CDR3 has 11 residues. Trimming shortened V by 5 bases and J by 4 bases, and 3 bases separated the two germline ends. CDR3 nucleotide sequence: TGTGCCAGCAGTCTGTACAATGAGCAGTTCTTC. This translates into CASSLYNEQFF.

V usage is TRBV7-9 and J usage is TRBJ2-1, with a weak D call TRBD2 (6 bases). The CDR3 extends over 15 amino acids. V was pared by 5 bases and J by 2 bases, with 13 bases between. Germline V gene lookup returns CDR1 SEHNR and CDR2 FQNEAQ (reference sequence). The CDR3 bases are TGTGCCAGCAGCCCCAGCGGACTACCCTACAATGAGCAGTTCTTC. Protein sequence: CASSPSGLPYNEQFF.

In its sample, this clone was seen once. V is TRBV24-1 and J is TRBJ2-2, with no clear D. The CDR3 has 14 residues. The V and J ends lost 2 bases and 6 bases respectively, with 9 bases between them. Germline V gene sequence: CDR1 KGHDR, CDR2 SFDVKD. CDR3: CATSDSPPAGELFF. CDR3 nucleotides: TGTGCCACCAGTGATTCCCCCCCCGCCGGGGAGCTGTTTTTT.